These 32 T cell receptor beta chains were sequenced from one sample in a study of cytomegalovirus exposure and HLA in healthy donors. The primer mix had 60 Vbeta and 13 Jbeta primers. Sequencing used immunoSEQ multiplex PCR; TCRdb keeps in-frame clones, though not all of them. Among under 200,000 clones listed, roughly 80% were seen once. The sample comprised PBMCs. The receptors shown here come from a man aged 50 to 59 in good health and CMV-seropositive.

The rearrangement joins TRBV2 to TRBJ1-6, with D perhaps TRBD1 (5 bases). V gave up 5 bases and J gave up 14 bases, with 13 bases separating them. Germline loops: CDR1 SNHLY, CDR2 FYNNEI. There are 12 residues in the CDR3. Here the CDR3 DNA reads TGTGCCAGCAGTCTACTTAGGGGTACCCTCCACTTT. This translates into CASSLLRGTLHF. The full variable domain, in which reference TRBV2 and TRBJ1-6 provide the parts outside the CDR3, is EPEVTQTPSHQVTQMGQEVILRCVPISNHLYFYWYRQILGQKVEFLVSFYNNEISEKSEIFDDQFSVERPDGSNFTLKIRSTKLEDSAMYFCASSLLRGTLHFGNGTRLTVT.

This clone was seen more than once but under ten times. CDR3 sequence: CASSLWGDTYNEQFF. The CDR3 bases are TGTGCCAGCAGCTTATGGGGGGATACCTACAATGAGCAGTTCTTC. This chain uses TRBV7-3 with TRBJ2-1, with TRBD2 as a possible D gene (6 bases). CDR1 is SGHTA, CDR2 FQGTGA, per germline. Trimming took 2 bases from V and 2 from J, leaving 10 bases between them. The CDR3 sequence is 15 residues long.

This chain links TRBV5-4 with TRBJ1-1; D ambiguous. The CDR3 loop spans 16 amino acids. Germline assignment: CDR1 SGHNT and CDR2 YYREEE (reference sequence). V lost 4 bases and J 5 bases, leaving 21 bases between the germline ends. The CDR3: CASSPRPGQLTTEAFF. CDR3 nucleotide sequence: TGTGCCAGCAGCCCGCGTCCAGGTCAGTTAACGACTGAAGCTTTCTTT.

In this sample, this clone turned up a few times. The genes are TRBV5-5 and TRBJ1-6; maybe TRBD1 (5 bases). Trimming took off 0 bases at V and 7 bases at J, with 20 bases between the two ends. Germline CDR1 and CDR2: SGHKS and YYEKEE (reference sequence). CDR3 length: 18 amino acids. CDR3 residues: CASSLGQSSPRGNSPLHF. DNA for the CDR3: TGTGCCAGCAGCTTGGGACAGTCATCCCCAAGGGGCAATTCACCCCTCCACTTT. Using reference TRBV5-5 and TRBJ1-6 for the parts outside the CDR3, the full variable domain is DAGVTQSPTHLIKTRGQQVTLRCSPISGHKSVSWYQQVLGQGPQFIFQYYEKEERGRGNFPDRFSARQFPNYSSELNVNALLLGDSALYLCASSLGQSSPRGNSPLHFGNGTRLTVT.

This clone was recorded only once. One end of the junction varies from germline; a read error may be responsible. The chain recombines TRBV7-8 with TRBJ2-2; 8 bases agree with TRBD2. The CDR3 totals 15 residues. The germline V gene has CDR1 SGHVS and CDR2 FQNEAQ. CDR3 coding DNA: TGTGCCAGCAGCTTCATAGCGGGGAACACCGGGGAGCTGCTTTTT. It yields the protein CASSFIAGNTGELLF.

CDR3 nucleotides: TGTGCCAGCAGTACCTACACAGGGGGCACAGATACGCAGTATTTT. This sequence encodes CASSTYTGGTDTQYF. The chain joins TRBV28 to TRBJ2-3; 7 nucleotides match TRBD1. Germline assignment: CDR1 MDHEN and CDR2 SYDVKM. There are 15 residues in the CDR3. V lost 5 bases, J lost 1 base, and 6 bases stayed unmatched.

The V and J genes are TRBV30 and TRBJ2-1; D remains unclear. V gave up 1 base and J gave up 5 bases, with 12 bases separating them. This CDR3 contains 14 residues. The germline V gene has CDR1 GTSNPN and CDR2 SVGIG (reference sequence). As DNA, the CDR3 is TGTGCCTGGAGTGCCTTCATAGCCAACAATGAGCAGTTCTTC. This translates into CAWSAFIANNEQFF.

In DNA, the CDR3 is TGTGCCAGCAGCTTAGGGACTAGCGGGAGATATACGCAGTATTTT. This translates into CASSLGTSGRYTQYF. The V and J genes are TRBV7-2 and TRBJ2-3, with 13 bases identical to TRBD2. V lost 1 base and J lost 7; bases outside the gene matches: 2. The CDR3 length is 15 residues. Germline V gene data show CDR1 as SGHTA and CDR2 as FQGNSA.

This chain connects TRBV5-8 to TRBJ2-1; 7 bases agree with TRBD1. V lost 3 bases, J lost 8 bases, and 5 bases stayed unmatched. Per germline, CDR1 SGHTS and CDR2 YDEGEE. The CDR3 contains 13 residues. The CDR3 nucleotides are TGTGCCAGCAGCTCGGACAGGTTCGATGAGCAGTTCTTC. Translating gives CASSSDRFDEQFF.

On this clone itself: Given the absence of the conserved phenylalanine or tryptophan at the CDR3 end, a read error is likely. It is unclear where the CDR3 begins or ends on the DNA, so no DNA is shown, and the CDR3 is as TCRdb lists it. The genes are TRBV6-6 and TRBJ1-5; the table names TRBD1, a call not compared with the DNA. Germline V CDR1 and CDR2: MNHNY, SVGAGI (reference sequence). The CDR3 has 12 residues if both end residues are counted. The CDR3 is CASSSPDKGLKI.

This clone has a handful of counts. The V gene is TRBV6-6, the J gene TRBJ1-2; weak D call: TRBD1 (6 bases). The germline CDR1 and CDR2 sequences are MNHNY and SVGAGI (reference sequence). The ends were cut back, 6 bases at V and 8 bases at J, with 16 bases in the middle. The CDR3 extends over 13 amino acids. CDR3 region: CASSPRDTAGYTF. CDR3 nucleotides: TGTGCCAGCAGCCCTCGGGACACCGCGGGCTACACCTTC.

The chain uses TRBV2 and TRBJ2-7; 7 bases match TRBD2. The CDR3 has 15 residues. After removal of 8 bases from V and 7 bases from J, the junction contained 17 bases not matched to a gene. Per germline, CDR1 SNHLY and CDR2 FYNNEI. The CDR3 coding sequence is TGTGCCAGCGTCCGGGAGGCGACAACCCAAGGGGAGCAGTACTTC. This translates into CASVREATTQGEQYF. The whole variable domain, remainder taken from reference TRBV2 and TRBJ2-7, is EPEVTQTPSHQVTQMGQEVILRCVPISNHLYFYWYRQILGQKVEFLVSFYNNEISEKSEIFDDQFSVERPDGSNFTLKIRSTKLEDSAMYFCASVREATTQGEQYFGPGTRLTVT.

The chain carries TRBV18 and TRBJ1-6, with TRBD1 identical over 7 bases. Germline CDR1 and CDR2: KGHSH and LQKENI. V was pared by 8 bases and J by 5 bases, with 6 bases of the junction left unmatched. The CDR3 sequence is 14 residues long. CDR3 DNA sequence: TGTGCCAGCACTCGGGACAGAGATAATTCACCCCTCCACTTT. Its protein product is CASTRDRDNSPLHF.

Only a few counts were recorded for this clone. The rearrangement links TRBV6-6 to TRBJ2-7, with a weak D call TRBD2 (6 bases). Germline V gene sequence: CDR1 MNHNY, CDR2 SVGAGI (reference sequence). V was trimmed by 2 bases and J by 4 bases, leaving 18 bases between them. This CDR3 comprises 16 residues. The CDR3 DNA follows: TGTGCCAGCAGTTACGCCCCGGGAGCCGGGGGTTACGAGCAGTACTTC. It encodes CASSYAPGAGGYEQYF.

V is TRBV4-3 and J is TRBJ1-1; D is perhaps TRBD1 (6 bases). In germline, CDR1 is LGHNA, CDR2 YSLEER. V was shortened by 0 bases and J by 4 bases, with 15 bases between the two germline ends. This CDR3 is 16 amino acids long. The DNA of the CDR3 is TGCGCCAGCAGCCAAGATAGCGGGGGCCGGGGCACTGAAGCTTTCTTT. It codes for CASSQDSGGRGTEAFF.

The V call is TRBV9, the J call TRBJ2-5, with TRBD2 identical over 8 bases. Germline CDR1 SGDLS, CDR2 YYNGEE. The CDR3 spans 15 residues. Trimming removed 4 bases from V and 4 bases from J; junction bases left unmatched: 9. CDR3 amino acids: CASSPMTSEVETQYF. The CDR3, as DNA: TGTGCCAGCAGCCCCATGACTAGCGAGGTAGAGACCCAGTACTTC.

J is TRBJ2-5 and V is TRBV7-9, with 9 bases fitting TRBD2. CDR3 size: 15 residues. The V gene end was trimmed by 1 base and the J gene end by 5 bases; junction bases not matched to a gene: 5. The V gene's germline CDR1 is SEHNR and CDR2 FQNEAQ (reference sequence). The CDR3 coding sequence is TGTGCCAGCAGCTTAGGGCTAGCGGGATTTGAGACCCAGTACTTC. Amino acids: CASSLGLAGFETQYF. The complete variable domain, with remaining parts taken from reference TRBV7-9 and TRBJ2-5, reads DTGVSQNPRHKITKRGQNVTFRCDPISEHNRLYWYRQTLGQGPEFLTYFQNEAQLEKSRLLSDRFSAERPKGSFSTLEIQRTEQGDSAMYLCASSLGLAGFETQYFGPGTRLLVL.

CDR3 DNA: TGTGCCAGCGACAGTGCTGGAAACACCATATATTTT. Its protein product is CASDSAGNTIYF. The rearrangement joins TRBV6-1 to TRBJ1-3; TRBD1 might be the D (5 bases). The CDR3 runs to 12 residues. Trimming cost V 8 bases and J 2 bases, with 7 bases left between them. The germline CDR1 and CDR2 sequences are MNHNS and SASEGT.

This clone was seen once. The chain recombines TRBV5-6 with TRBJ2-1, with 8 positions matching TRBD1. The V gene end was trimmed by 4 bases and the J gene end by 4 bases; junction bases not matched to a gene: 7. In germline, CDR1 is SGHDT, CDR2 YYEEEE. The length of the CDR3 is 15 residues. The CDR3 DNA follows: TGTGCCAGCAGCCCCGGGACAGGCGTTTACAATGAGCAGTTCTTC. Protein sequence: CASSPGTGVYNEQFF.

The rearrangement uses TRBV19 and TRBJ2-7; 7 bases fit TRBD1. With V trimmed by 2 bases and J by 1 base, 8 bases remained unmatched. From germline, CDR1 is LNHDA and CDR2 SQIVND (reference sequence). This CDR3 has 16 residues. CDR3 nucleotide sequence: TGTGCCAGTAGTATATCTCAGACAGGGCTTTCCTACGAGCAGTACTTC. Residues: CASSISQTGLSYEQYF.

V is TRBV18 and J is TRBJ1-1; 11 bases map to TRBD1. Germline V gene sequence: CDR1 KGHSH, CDR2 LQKENI. This CDR3 comprises 16 residues. Germline trimming cut 3 bases from V and 4 bases from J; bases unmatched to any gene: 7. CDR3 sequence: CASSPLAGTGGTEAFF. The CDR3 nucleotides are TGTGCCAGCTCACCCCTGGCCGGGACAGGGGGCACTGAAGCTTTCTTT. The whole variable domain, filled in from reference TRBV18 and TRBJ1-1, reads NAGVMQNPRHLVRRRGQEARLRCSPMKGHSHVYWYRQLPEEGLKFMVYLQKENIIDESGMPKERFSAEFPKEGPSILRIQQVVRGDSAAYFCASSPLAGTGGTEAFFGQGTRLTVV.

This chain uses TRBV7-3 with TRBJ2-1; 8 nucleotides align to TRBD2. Losses at the gene ends were 5 bases for V and 1 base for J; bases not matched to a gene: 4. Germline lookup yields CDR1 SGHTA and CDR2 FQGTGA. The CDR3 is made up of 15 amino acids. DNA of the CDR3: TGTGCCAGCAGCACCGGACTAGCATCCTACAATGAGCAGTTCTTC. The encoded protein is CASSTGLASYNEQFF.

J is TRBJ2-1 and V is TRBV10-3; D is ambiguous. The germline V gene has CDR1 ENHRY and CDR2 SYGVKD. V was clipped by 3 bases and J by 9 bases, with 15 bases between them. There are 14 residues in the CDR3. CDR3 region: CAISESQILGEQFF. Here the CDR3 DNA reads TGTGCCATCAGTGAATCACAGATTCTCGGTGAGCAGTTCTTC.

The sample holds one count of this clone. The genes are TRBV5-8 and TRBJ1-6; the match to TRBD1 covers 11 bases. CDR1 and CDR2 (germline): SGHTS, YDEGEE. Trimming removed 4 bases from V and 9 bases from J; junction bases left unmatched: 3. CDR3 length equals 14 residues. The CDR3 DNA reads as TGTGCCAGCAGCCGGGACAGGGGGGGTTCACCCCTCCACTTT. Translated, it gives CASSRDRGGSPLHF.

This clone was seen a few times. The gene calls are TRBV28 and TRBJ2-3; 11 nucleotides match TRBD2. From germline, CDR1 is MDHEN and CDR2 SYDVKM. The V segment lost 2 bases and the J segment 0 bases; nucleotides outside the gene matches: 4. The CDR3 has 17 amino acids. The DNA of the CDR3 is TGTGCCAGCAGTTTAGGGACTAGCGGAGCAAGCACAGATACGCAGTATTTT. This sequence encodes CASSLGTSGASTDTQYF.

The table lists this clone with a count of one. The chain joins TRBV6-5 to TRBJ1-1, with a weak D call TRBD1 (6 bases). The germline V and J ends were trimmed by 8 bases and 2 bases, with 15 bases remaining between them. The CDR3 totals 14 residues. Germline CDR1 is MNHEY and CDR2 is SVGAGI. This CDR3 reads CASSLQGRNTEAFF. CDR3 sequence (DNA): TGTGCCAGCTCCTTACAGGGCCGAAACACTGAAGCTTTCTTT.

This clone was picked up a small number of times. This chain connects TRBV6-1 to TRBJ2-7; D is perhaps TRBD1 (6 bases). CDR3 length: 12 residues. Germline V lookup: CDR1 MNHNS, CDR2 SASEGT. V gave up 8 bases and J gave up 7 bases, with 15 bases separating them. The CDR3 DNA is TGTGCCAGCTCCCTGGGGGCTGGGGAGCAGTACTTC. This translates into CASSLGAGEQYF.

The chain employs TRBV10-3 and TRBJ2-3; perhaps TRBD1 as D (6 bases). Looked up from germline, CDR1 is ENHRY and CDR2 is SYGVKD. The CDR3 contains 14 residues. V was cut by 8 bases and J by 0 bases, with 12 bases left in between. DNA for the CDR3: TGTGCCATCCGCCTGGACAGTAGCACAGATACGCAGTATTTT. Translated, it gives CAIRLDSSTDTQYF.

This clone was detected a few times. The chain links TRBV6-5 to TRBJ1-1; 7 nucleotides line up with TRBD1. There are 15 residues in the CDR3. Trimming removed 8 bases from V and 0 bases from J; junction bases left unmatched: 9. CDR1 is MNHEY and CDR2 is SVGAGI in the germline V gene. The CDR3 spells CASGTGDDMNTEAFF. CDR3 sequence (DNA): TGTGCCAGCGGTACAGGGGACGATATGAACACTGAAGCTTTCTTT.

V is TRBV5-1 and J is TRBJ1-6, with 8 bases identical to TRBD1. The germline V gene has CDR1 SGHRS and CDR2 YFSETQ. V lost 3 bases to trimming and J lost 13 bases; unmatched junction nucleotides: 9. This CDR3 has 14 amino acids. The CDR3 is CASSSQTTGAPLHF. The CDR3 DNA follows: TGCGCCAGCAGCTCCCAAACGACAGGGGCCCCCCTCCACTTT.

This clone occurred a few times. The sample holds other DNA sequences that translate to the same CDR3. The chain recombines TRBV2 with TRBJ1-1; a weak D match, TRBD1 (6 bases). Germline CDR1 reads SNHLY; CDR2 reads FYNNEI. This CDR3 spans 14 amino acids. The V end lost 6 bases, the J end lost 8 bases, and 19 bases lay between the germline ends. CDR3 residues: CASRTGRGGPEAFF. The CDR3 DNA follows: TGTGCCAGCAGGACCGGCAGGGGCGGACCCGAAGCTTTCTTT.

This chain joins TRBV6-5 and TRBJ2-7; 8 bases are shared with TRBD1. With 5 bases clipped from V and 9 bases from J, the junction kept 9 bases outside the gene matches. Germline V gene data show CDR1 as MNHEY and CDR2 as SVGAGI. The CDR3 contains 13 residues. CDR3 sequence reads: CASSESQGAGQYF. In nucleotides, the CDR3 is TGTGCCAGCAGTGAGAGCCAGGGGGCAGGGCAGTACTTC.